This T cell receptor (beta chain) was captured by sequencing in a study of identical twins. General study results and limits: Invariant cells of the MAIT and iNKT types might have partly distorted the zero-insertion analyses. Conclusions relied on cross-sectional statistical analysis, not following the same donors. Compared with unrelated sharing, twin-shared out-of-frame alpha sequences had more low-probability sequences.

TCRdb reanalysed the 5' RACE reads using MiXCR and keeps one entry per CDR3 protein. The sample records 350,000 to 500,000 distinct CDR3 sequences, around 18% being singletons. The sample holds many counts of this clonotype. What it binds is not known. V lost 6 bases and J 11 bases, leaving 16 bases between the germline ends. This CDR3 has 12 amino acids. CDR1 and CDR2 (germline): LGHDT, YNNKEL (reference sequence). The sample consisted of naive T cells sorted from blood. This chain joins TRBV3-1 and TRBJ2-5; D is ambiguous. This clonotype was obtained from a man in his forties or fifties in good health. In nucleotides, the CDR3 is TGTGCCAGCAGGACAAGTCGGTTGGAACAGTACTTC. The encoded protein is CASRTSRLEQYF.